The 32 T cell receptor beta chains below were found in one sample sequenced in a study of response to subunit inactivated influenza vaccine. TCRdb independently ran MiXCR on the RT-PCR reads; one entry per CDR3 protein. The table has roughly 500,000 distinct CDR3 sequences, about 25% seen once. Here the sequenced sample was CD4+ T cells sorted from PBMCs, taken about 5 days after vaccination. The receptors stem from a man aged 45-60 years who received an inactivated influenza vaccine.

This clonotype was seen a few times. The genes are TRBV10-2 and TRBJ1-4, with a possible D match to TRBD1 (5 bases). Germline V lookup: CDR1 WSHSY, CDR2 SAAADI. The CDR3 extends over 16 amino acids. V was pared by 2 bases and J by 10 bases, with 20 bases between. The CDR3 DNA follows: TGCGCCAGCAGTGAGGTCCAGGGAAGGAAGAGGGGAAAACTGTTTTTT. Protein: CASSEVQGRKRGKLFF.

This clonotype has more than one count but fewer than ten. The CDR3 loop is CASSPNVRETQYF. The CDR3 DNA is TGCGCCAGCAGCCCCAACGTTCGGGAGACCCAGTACTTC. The J gene is TRBJ2-5, the V gene TRBV4-3; D not certain. The CDR3 runs 13 residues. Germline values: CDR1 LGHNA, CDR2 YSLEER. V was clipped by 4 bases and J by 5 bases, with 11 bases between them.

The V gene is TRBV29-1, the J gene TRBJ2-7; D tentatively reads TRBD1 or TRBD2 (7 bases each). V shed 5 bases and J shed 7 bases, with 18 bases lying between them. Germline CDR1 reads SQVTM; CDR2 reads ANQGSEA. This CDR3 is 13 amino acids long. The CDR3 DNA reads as TGCAGCGTTCAGGGGGGGACCCTACGAGAGCAGTACTTC. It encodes CSVQGGTLREQYF.

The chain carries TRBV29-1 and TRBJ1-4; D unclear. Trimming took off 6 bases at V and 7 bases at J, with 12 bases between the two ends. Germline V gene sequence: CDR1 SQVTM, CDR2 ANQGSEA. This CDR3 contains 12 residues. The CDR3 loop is CSVIGRGEKLFF. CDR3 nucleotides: TGCAGCGTCATAGGACGGGGTGAAAAACTGTTTTTT.

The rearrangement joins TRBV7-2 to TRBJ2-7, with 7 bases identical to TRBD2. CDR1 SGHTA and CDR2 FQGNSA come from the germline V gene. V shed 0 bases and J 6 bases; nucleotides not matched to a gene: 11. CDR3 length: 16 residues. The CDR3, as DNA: TGTGCCAGCAGCTTAGCGCGGCTAGCGGCTACGGGCGAGCAGTACTTC. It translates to CASSLARLAATGEQYF.

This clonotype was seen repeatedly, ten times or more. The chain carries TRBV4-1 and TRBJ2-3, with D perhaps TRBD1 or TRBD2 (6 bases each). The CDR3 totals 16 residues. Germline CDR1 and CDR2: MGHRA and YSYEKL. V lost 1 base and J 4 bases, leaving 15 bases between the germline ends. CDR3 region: CASSQGEWGASDTQYF. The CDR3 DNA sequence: TGCGCCAGCAGCCAAGGGGAGTGGGGGGCATCAGATACGCAGTATTTT.

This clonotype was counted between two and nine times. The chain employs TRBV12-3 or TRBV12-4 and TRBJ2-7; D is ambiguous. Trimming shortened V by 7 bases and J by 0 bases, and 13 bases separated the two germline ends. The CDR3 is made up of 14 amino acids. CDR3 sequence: CASKSDLNSYEQYF. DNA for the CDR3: TGTGCCAGCAAATCGGACCTAAACTCCTACGAGCAGTACTTC.

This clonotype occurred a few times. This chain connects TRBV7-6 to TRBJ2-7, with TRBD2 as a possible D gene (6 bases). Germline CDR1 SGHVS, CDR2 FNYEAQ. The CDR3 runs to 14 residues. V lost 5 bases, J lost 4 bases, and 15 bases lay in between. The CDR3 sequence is CASSPIAGSYEQYF. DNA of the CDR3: TGTGCCAGCAGCCCGATCGCGGGAAGTTACGAGCAGTACTTC.

CDR3 sequence reads: CASSPRRDEQFF. The CDR3 coding sequence is TGTGCCAGCAGCCCTCGACGAGACGAGCAGTTCTTC. The gene calls are TRBV9 and TRBJ2-1; no reliable D call. Looked up from germline, CDR1 is SGDLS and CDR2 is YYNGEE. V was pared by 4 bases and J by 10 bases, with 12 bases between. The CDR3 is made up of 12 amino acids.

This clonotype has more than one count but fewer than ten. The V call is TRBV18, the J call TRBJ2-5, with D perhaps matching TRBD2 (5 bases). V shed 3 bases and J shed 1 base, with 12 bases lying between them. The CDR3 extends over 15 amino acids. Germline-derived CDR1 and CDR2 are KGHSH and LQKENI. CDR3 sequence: CASSPVRAGQETQYF. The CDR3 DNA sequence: TGTGCCAGCTCACCCGTGAGGGCAGGCCAAGAGACCCAGTACTTC.

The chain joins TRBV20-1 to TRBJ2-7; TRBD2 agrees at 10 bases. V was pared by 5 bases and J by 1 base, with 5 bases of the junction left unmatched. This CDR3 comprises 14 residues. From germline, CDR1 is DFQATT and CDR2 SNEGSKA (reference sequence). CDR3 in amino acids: CSASSSGSSYEQYF. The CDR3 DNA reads TGCAGTGCTTCTTCTAGCGGGAGTTCCTACGAGCAGTACTTC.

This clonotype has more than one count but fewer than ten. The CDR3 reads CSARRWTSGSYEQYF. The DNA of the CDR3 is TGCAGTGCAAGAAGGTGGACTAGCGGGAGCTACGAGCAGTACTTC. This sequence joins TRBV20-1 and TRBJ2-7; 13 positions agree with TRBD2. With 6 bases clipped from V and 3 bases from J, the junction kept 8 bases outside the gene matches. The CDR3 loop spans 15 amino acids. CDR1 DFQATT and CDR2 SNEGSKA come from the germline V gene (reference sequence).

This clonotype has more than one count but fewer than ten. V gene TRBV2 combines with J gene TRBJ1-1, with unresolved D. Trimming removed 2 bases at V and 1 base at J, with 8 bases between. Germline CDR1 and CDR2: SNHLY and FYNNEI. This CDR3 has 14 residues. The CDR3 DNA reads TGTGCCAGCAGTGAAAGACGTTGGAACACTGAAGCTTTCTTT. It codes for CASSERRWNTEAFF.

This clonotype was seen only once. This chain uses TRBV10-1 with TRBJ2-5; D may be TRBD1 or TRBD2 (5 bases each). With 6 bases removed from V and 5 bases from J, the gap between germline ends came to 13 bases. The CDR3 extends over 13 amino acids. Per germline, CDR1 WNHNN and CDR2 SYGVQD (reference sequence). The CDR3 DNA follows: TGCGCCAGCAGCCGGACGGGGACGGAGACCCAGTACTTC. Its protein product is CASSRTGTETQYF.

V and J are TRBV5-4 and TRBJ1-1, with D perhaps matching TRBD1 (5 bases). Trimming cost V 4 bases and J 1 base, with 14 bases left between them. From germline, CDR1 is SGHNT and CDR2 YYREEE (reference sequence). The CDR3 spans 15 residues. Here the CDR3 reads CASSPGSQGNTEAFF. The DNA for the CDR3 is TGTGCCAGCAGCCCCGGGAGCCAGGGGAACACTGAAGCTTTCTTT. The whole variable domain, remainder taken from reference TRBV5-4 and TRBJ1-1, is ETGVTQSPTHLIKTRGQQVTLRCSSQSGHNTVSWYQQALGQGPQFIFQYYREEENGRGNFPPRFSGLQFPNYSSELNVNALELDDSALYLCASSPGSQGNTEAFFGQGTRLTVV.

The CDR3 region is CASSLVGGIYEQYF. CDR3 DNA: TGTGCCAGCAGCTTAGTGGGGGGAATTTACGAGCAGTACTTC. This sequence joins TRBV7-8 and TRBJ2-7, with D tentatively TRBD2 (6 bases). V dropped 1 base and J dropped 4 bases, with 11 bases sitting between them. CDR1 is SGHVS and CDR2 is FQNEAQ in the germline V gene. The CDR3 totals 14 residues.

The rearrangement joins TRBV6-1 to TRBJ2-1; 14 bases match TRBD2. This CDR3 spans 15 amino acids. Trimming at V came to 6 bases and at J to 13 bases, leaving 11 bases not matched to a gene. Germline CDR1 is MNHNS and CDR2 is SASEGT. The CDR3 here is CASSHGGLAGVAQFF. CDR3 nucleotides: TGTGCCAGCAGCCATGGGGGACTAGCGGGAGTGGCTCAGTTCTTC.

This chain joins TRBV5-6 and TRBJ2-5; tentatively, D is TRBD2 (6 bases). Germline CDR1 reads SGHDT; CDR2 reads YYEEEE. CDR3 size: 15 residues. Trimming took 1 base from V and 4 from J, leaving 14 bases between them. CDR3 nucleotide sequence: TGTGCCAGCAGCTTGACATGGGCGGGACGAGAGACCCAGTACTTC. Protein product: CASSLTWAGRETQYF. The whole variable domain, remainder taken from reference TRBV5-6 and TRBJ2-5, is DAGVTQSPTHLIKTRGQQVTLRCSPKSGHDTVSWYQQALGQGPQFIFQYYEEEERQRGNFPDRFSGHQFPNYSSELNVNALLLGDSALYLCASSLTWAGRETQYFGPGTRLLVL.

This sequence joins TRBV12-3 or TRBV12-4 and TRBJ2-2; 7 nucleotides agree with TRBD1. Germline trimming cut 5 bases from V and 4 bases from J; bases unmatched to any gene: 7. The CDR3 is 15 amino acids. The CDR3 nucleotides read TGTGCCAGCAGTCGCGGACAGGTCGGCACCGGGGAGCTGTTTTTT. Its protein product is CASSRGQVGTGELFF.

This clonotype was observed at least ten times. The CDR3: CASSSAMLRNEQFF. The CDR3 region has the DNA TGCGCCAGCAGCTCTGCGATGTTACGGAATGAGCAGTTCTTC. The chain combines TRBV5-1 with TRBJ2-1; D call uncertain. Per germline, CDR1 SGHRS and CDR2 YFSETQ. Trimming removed 3 bases from V and 7 bases from J, with 14 bases in between. This CDR3 spans 14 amino acids.

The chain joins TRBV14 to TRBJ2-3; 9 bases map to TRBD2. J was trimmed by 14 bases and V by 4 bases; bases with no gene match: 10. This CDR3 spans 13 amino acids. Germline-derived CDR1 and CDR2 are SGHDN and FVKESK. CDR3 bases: TGTGCCAGCAGCCTTACGGTAGCGGGAGCGACGTATTTT. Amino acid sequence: CASSLTVAGATYF. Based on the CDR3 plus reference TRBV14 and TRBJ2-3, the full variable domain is EAGVTQFPSHSVIEKGQTVTLRCDPISGHDNLYWYRRVMGKEIKFLLHFVKESKQDESGMPNNRFLAERTGGTYSTLKVQPAELEDSGVYFCASSLTVAGATYFGPGTRLTVL.

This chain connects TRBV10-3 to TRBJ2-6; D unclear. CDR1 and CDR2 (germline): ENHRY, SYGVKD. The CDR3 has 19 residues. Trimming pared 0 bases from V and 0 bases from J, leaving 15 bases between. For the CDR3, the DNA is TGTGCCATCAGTGAGTCGATTGTCAGGAGCCTCTCTGGGGCCAACGTCCTGACTTTC. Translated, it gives CAISESIVRSLSGANVLTF.

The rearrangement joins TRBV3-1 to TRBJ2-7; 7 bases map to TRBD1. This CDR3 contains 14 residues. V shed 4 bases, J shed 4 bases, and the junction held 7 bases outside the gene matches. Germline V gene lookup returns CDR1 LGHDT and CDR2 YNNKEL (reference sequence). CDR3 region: CASSPHTTGYEQYF. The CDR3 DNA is TGTGCCAGCAGCCCCCACACGACAGGGTACGAGCAGTACTTC.

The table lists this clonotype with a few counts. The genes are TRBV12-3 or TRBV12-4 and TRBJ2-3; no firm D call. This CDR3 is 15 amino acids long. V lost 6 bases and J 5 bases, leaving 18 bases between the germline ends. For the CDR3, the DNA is TGTGCCAGCAGCACAGCTTACAGTCTTAAAGATACGCAGTATTTT. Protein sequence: CASSTAYSLKDTQYF.

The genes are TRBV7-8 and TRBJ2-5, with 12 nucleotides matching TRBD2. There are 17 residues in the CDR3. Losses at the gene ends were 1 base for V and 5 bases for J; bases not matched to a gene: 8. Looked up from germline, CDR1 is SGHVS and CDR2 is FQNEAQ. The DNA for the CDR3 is TGTGCCAGCAGCTTAGGGGTAGGACTAGCGGGATTGGAGACCCAGTACTTC. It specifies CASSLGVGLAGLETQYF.

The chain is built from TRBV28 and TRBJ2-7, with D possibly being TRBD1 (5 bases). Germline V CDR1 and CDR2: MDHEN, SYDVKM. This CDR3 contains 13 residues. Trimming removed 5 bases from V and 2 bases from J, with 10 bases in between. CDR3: CASSRAGTYEQYF. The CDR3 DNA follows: TGTGCCAGCAGTAGGGCAGGGACCTACGAGCAGTACTTC.

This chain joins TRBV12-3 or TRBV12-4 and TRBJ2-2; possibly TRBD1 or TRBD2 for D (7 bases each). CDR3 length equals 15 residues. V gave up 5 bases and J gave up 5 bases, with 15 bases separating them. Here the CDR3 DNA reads TGTGCCAGCAGTATTAGACAGGGAGGGACCGGGGAGCTGTTTTTT. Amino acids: CASSIRQGGTGELFF.

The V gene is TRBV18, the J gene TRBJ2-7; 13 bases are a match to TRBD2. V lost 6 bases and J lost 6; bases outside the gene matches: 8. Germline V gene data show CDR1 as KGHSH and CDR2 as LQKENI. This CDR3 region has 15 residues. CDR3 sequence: CASSQTSGRPREQYF. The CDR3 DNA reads TGTGCCAGCTCCCAGACTAGCGGGAGGCCGCGCGAGCAGTACTTC.

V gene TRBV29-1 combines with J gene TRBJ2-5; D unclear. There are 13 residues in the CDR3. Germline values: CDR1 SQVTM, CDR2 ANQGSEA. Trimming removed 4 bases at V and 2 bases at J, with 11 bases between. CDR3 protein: CSVAGRAQETQYF. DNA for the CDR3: TGCAGCGTTGCAGGAAGGGCACAAGAGACCCAGTACTTC.

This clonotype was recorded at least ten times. The CDR3 protein is CASSLVSNEQFF. The CDR3 nucleotides read TGTGCCAGCAGCTTAGTAAGCAATGAGCAGTTCTTC. This sequence joins TRBV5-5 and TRBJ2-1; no clear D. V was shortened by 2 bases and J by 6 bases, with 6 bases between the two germline ends. The CDR3 runs 12 residues. The germline CDR1 and CDR2 sequences are SGHKS and YYEKEE (reference sequence).

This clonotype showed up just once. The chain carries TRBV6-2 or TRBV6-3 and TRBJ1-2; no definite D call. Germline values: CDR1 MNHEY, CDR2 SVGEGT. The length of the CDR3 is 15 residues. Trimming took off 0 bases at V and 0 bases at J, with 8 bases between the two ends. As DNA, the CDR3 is TGTGCCAGCAGTTACTCGGGCAGAACTAACTATGGCTACACCTTC. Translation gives CASSYSGRTNYGYTF.

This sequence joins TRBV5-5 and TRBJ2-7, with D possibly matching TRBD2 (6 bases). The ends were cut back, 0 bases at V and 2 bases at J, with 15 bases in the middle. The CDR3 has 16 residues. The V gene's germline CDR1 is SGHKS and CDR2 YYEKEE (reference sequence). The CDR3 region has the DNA TGTGCCAGCAGCTTGGGACGGCTAGCGAACGCCTACGAGCAGTACTTC. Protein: CASSLGRLANAYEQYF. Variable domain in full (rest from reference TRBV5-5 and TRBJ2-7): DAGVTQSPTHLIKTRGQQVTLRCSPISGHKSVSWYQQVLGQGPQFIFQYYEKEERGRGNFPDRFSARQFPNYSSELNVNALLLGDSALYLCASSLGRLANAYEQYFGPGTRLTVT.